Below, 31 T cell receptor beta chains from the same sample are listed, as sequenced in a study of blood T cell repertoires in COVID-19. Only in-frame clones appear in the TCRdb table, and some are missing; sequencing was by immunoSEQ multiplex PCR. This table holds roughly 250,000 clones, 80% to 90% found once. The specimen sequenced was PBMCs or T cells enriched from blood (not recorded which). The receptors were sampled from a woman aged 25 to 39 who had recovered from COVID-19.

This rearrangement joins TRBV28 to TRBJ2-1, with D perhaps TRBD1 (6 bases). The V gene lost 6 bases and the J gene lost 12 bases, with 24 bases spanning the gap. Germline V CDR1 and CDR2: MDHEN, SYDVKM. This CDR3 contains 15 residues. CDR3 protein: CASSLHLDHNRVQFF. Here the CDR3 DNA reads TGTGCCAGCAGCCTCCACCTGGACCATAACAGGGTGCAGTTCTTC.

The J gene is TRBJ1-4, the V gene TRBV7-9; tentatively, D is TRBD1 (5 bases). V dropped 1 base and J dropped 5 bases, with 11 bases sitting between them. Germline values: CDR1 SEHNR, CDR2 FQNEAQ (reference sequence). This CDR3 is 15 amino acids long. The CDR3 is CASSLGLGQNEKLFF. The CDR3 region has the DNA TGTGCCAGCAGCTTAGGTCTCGGACAAAATGAAAAACTGTTTTTT.

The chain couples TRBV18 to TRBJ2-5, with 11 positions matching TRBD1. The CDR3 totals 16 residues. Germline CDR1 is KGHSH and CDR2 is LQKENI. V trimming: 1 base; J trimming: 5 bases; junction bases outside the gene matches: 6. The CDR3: CASSPLGTGGQETQYF. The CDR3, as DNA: TGTGCCAGCTCACCACTAGGGACAGGGGGACAGGAGACCCAGTACTTC.

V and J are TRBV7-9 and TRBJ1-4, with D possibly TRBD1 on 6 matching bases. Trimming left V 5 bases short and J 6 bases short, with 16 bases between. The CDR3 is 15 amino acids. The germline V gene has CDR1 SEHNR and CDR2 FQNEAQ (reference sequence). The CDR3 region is CASSLSQGWDEKLFF. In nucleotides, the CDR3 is TGTGCCAGCAGCCTGTCCCAGGGGTGGGATGAAAAACTGTTTTTT.

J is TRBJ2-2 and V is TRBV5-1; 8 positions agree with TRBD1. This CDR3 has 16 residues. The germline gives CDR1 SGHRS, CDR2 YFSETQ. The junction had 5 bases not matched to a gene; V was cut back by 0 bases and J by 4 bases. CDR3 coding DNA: TGCGCCAGCAGCTTGGATGACAGGGGACGCACCGGGGAGCTGTTTTTT. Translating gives CASSLDDRGRTGELFF.

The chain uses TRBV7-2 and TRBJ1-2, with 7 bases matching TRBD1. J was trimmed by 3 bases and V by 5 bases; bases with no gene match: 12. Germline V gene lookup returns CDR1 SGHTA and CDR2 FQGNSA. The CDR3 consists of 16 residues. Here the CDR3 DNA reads TGTGCCAGCAGCCTCGACAGGGTCCCAAGGGACTATGGCTACACCTTC. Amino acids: CASSLDRVPRDYGYTF.

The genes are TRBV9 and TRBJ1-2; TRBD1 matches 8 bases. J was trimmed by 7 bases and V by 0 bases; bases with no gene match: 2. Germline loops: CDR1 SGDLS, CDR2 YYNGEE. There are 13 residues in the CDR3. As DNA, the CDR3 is TGTGCCAGCAGCGTAGGACAGGGGATTGGCTACACCTTC. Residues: CASSVGQGIGYTF.

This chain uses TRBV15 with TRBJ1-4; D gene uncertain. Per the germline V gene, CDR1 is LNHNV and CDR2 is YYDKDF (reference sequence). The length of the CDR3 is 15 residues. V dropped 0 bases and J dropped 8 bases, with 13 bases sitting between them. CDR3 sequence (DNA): TGTGCCACCAGCAGAGATCCCCAGTCTTACGAAAAACTGTTTTTT. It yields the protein CATSRDPQSYEKLFF.

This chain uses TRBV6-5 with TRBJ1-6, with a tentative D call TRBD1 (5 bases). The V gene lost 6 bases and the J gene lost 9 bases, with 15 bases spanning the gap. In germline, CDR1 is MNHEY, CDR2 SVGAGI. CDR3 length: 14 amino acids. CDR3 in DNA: TGTGCCAGCAGCCCGACAGAGGATAGTTCACCCCTCCACTTT. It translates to CASSPTEDSSPLHF.

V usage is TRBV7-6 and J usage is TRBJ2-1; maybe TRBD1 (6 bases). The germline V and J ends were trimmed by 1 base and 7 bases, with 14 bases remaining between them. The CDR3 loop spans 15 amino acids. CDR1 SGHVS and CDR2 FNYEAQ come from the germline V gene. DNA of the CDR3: TGTGCCAGCAGCTTAGGGCCGGGACAACGGAATGAGCAGTTCTTC. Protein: CASSLGPGQRNEQFF.

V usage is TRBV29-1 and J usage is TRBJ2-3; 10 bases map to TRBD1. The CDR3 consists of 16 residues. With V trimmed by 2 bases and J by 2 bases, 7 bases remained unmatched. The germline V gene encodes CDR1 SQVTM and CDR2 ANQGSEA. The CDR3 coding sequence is TGCAGCGTTGAACCCGGGACAGGGGTACACACAGATACGCAGTATTTT. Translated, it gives CSVEPGTGVHTDTQYF.

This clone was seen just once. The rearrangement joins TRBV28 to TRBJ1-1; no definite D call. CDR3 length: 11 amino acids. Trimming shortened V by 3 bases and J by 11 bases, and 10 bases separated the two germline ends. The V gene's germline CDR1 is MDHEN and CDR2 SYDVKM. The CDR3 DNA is TGTGCCAGCAGTTTCGGAGGGAATGCTTTCTTT. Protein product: CASSFGGNAFF.

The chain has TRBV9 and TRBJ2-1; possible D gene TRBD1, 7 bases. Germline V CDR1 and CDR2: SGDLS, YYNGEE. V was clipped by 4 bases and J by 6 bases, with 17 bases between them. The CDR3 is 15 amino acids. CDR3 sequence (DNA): TGTGCCAGCAGCCCTAGCAGACAGGGAGGCAATGAGCAGTTCTTC. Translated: CASSPSRQGGNEQFF.

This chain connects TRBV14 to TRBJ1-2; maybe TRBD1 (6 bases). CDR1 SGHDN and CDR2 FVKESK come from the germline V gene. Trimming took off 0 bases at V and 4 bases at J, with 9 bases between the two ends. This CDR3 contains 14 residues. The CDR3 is CASSQDTGIYGYTF. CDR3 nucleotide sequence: TGTGCCAGCAGCCAAGACACAGGGATCTATGGCTACACCTTC.

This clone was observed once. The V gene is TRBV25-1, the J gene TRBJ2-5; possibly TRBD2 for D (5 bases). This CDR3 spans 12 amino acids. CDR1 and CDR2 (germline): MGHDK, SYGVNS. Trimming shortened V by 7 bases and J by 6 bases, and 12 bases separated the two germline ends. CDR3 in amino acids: CASNSAGQTQYF. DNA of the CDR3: TGTGCCAGCAATTCTGCGGGCCAGACCCAGTACTTC. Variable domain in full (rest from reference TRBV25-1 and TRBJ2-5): EADIYQTPRYLVIGTGKKITLECSQTMGHDKMYWYQQDPGMELHLIHYSYGVNSTEKGDLSSESTVSRIRTEHFPLTLESARPSHTSQYLCASNSAGQTQYFGPGTRLLVL.

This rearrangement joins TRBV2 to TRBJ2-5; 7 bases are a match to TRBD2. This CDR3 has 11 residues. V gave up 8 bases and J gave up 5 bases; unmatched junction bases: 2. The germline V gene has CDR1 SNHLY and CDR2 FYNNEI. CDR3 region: CASRAGETQYF. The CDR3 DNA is TGTGCCAGCCGAGCGGGGGAGACCCAGTACTTC.

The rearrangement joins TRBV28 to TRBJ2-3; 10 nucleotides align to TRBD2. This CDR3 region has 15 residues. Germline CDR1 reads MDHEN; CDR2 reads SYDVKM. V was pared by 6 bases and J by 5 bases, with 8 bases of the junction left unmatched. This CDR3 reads CASSPAGGRVDTQYF. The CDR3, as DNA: TGTGCCAGCAGCCCAGCGGGAGGGCGGGTAGATACGCAGTATTTT.

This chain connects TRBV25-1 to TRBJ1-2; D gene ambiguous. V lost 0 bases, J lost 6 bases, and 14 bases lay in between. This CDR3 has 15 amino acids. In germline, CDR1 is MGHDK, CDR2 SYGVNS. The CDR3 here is CASSEYGPGVDGYTF. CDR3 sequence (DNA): TGTGCCAGCAGTGAATATGGTCCAGGTGTCGATGGCTACACCTTC.

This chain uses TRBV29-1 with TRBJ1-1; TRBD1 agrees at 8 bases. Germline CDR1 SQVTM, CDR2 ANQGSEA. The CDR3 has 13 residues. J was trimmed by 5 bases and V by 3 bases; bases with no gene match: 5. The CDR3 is CSVDQGAGTEAFF. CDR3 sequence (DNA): TGCAGCGTTGATCAGGGGGCTGGGACTGAAGCTTTCTTT.

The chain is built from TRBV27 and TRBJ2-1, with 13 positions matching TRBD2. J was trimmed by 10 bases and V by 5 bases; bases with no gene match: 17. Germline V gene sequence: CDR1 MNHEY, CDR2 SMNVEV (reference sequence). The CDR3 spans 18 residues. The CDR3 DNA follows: TGTGCCAGCAGTCTTACGCCGGGACTAGCGGGACAGCGAAAAGAGCAGTTCTTC. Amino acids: CASSLTPGLAGQRKEQFF.

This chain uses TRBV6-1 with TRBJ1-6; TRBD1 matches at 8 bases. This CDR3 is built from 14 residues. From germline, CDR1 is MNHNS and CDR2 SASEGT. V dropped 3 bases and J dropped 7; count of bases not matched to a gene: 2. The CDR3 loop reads CASSERQGNSPLHF. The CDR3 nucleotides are TGTGCCAGCAGTGAGCGACAGGGGAATTCACCCCTCCACTTT.

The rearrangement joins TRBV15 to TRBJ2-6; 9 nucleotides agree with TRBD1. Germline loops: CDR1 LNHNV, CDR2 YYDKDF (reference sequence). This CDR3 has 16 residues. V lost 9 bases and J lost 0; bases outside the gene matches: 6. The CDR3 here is CATGDRVSSGANVLTF. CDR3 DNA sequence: TGTGCCACAGGGGACAGGGTTTCCTCTGGGGCCAACGTCCTGACTTTC.

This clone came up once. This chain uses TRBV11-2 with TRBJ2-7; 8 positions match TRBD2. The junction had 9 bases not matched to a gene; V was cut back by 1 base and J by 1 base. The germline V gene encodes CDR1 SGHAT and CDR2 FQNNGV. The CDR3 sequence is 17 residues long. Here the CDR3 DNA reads TGTGCCAGCAGCTTAGGACGGGGGGGGCCGGAGTCCTACGAGCAGTACTTC. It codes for CASSLGRGGPESYEQYF.

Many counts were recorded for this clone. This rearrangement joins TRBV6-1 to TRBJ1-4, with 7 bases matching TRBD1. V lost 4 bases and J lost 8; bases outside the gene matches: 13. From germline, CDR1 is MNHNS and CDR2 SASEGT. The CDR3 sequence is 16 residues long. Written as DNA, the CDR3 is TGTGCCAGCAGTGCCCAGCCTACAGGGGCGGAAGAAAAACTGTTTTTT. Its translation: CASSAQPTGAEEKLFF.

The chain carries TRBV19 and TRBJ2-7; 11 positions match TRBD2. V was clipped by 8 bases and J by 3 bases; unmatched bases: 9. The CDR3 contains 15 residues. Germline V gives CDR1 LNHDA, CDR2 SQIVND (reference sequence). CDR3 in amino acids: CASSDPGTSGYEQYF. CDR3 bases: TGTGCCAGTTCAGATCCCGGGACTAGCGGCTACGAGCAGTACTTC. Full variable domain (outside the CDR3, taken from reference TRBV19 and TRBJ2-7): DGGITQSPKYLFRKEGQNVTLSCEQNLNHDAMYWYRQDPGQGLRLIYYSQIVNDFQKGDIAEGYSVSREKKESFPLTVTSAQKNPTAFYLCASSDPGTSGYEQYFGPGTRLTVT.

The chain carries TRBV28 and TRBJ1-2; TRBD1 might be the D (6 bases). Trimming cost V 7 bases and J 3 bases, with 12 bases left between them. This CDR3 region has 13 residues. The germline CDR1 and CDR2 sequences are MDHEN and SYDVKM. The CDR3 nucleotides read TGTGCCAGCAACAGGGACACAGACTATGGCTACACCTTC. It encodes CASNRDTDYGYTF.

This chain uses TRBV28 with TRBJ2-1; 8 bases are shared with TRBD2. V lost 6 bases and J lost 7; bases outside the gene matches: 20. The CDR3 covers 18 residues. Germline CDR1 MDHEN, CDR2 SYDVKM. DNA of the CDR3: TGTGCCAGCAGGCTGCGGGAGTTAGCGGGGCCTGCTAGGAATGAGCAGTTCTTC. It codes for CASRLRELAGPARNEQFF.

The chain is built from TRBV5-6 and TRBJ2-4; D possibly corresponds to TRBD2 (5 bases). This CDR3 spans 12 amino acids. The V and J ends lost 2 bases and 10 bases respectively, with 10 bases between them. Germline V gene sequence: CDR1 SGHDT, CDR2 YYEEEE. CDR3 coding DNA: TGTGCCAGCAGCTTAAGGACTCTGATTCAGTACTTC. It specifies CASSLRTLIQYF.

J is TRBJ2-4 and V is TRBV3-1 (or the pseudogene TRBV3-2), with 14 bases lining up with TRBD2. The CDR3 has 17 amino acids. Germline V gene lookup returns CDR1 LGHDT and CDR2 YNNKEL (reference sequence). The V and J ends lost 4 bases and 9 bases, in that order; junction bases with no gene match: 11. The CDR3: CASSPGGTSGSRGIQYF. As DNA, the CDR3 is TGTGCCAGCAGCCCGGGCGGGACTAGCGGGAGTCGGGGCATTCAGTACTTC.

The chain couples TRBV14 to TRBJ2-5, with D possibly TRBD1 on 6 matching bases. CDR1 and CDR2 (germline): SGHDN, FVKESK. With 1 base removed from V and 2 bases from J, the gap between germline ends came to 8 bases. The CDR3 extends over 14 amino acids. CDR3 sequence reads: CASSQGQGQETQYF. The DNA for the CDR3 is TGTGCCAGCAGCCAAGGTCAGGGGCAAGAGACCCAGTACTTC.

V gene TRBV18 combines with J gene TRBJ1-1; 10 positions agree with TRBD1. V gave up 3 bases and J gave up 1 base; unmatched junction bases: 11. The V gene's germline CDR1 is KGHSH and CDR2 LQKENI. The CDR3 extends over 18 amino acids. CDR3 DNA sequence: TGTGCCAGCTCACCTCTCGGGACAGGGGTTGTAGGGAACACTGAAGCTTTCTTT. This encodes CASSPLGTGVVGNTEAFF.